Following are 3 T cell receptor beta chains from one sample sequenced in a study of blood T cell repertoires in COVID-19. Measured with immunoSEQ multiplex PCR; TCRdb has only the in-frame clones, and not every one. The sample includes about 14,000 clones, around three quarters of them seen just once. Sample: peripheral blood. The receptors were gathered from a man aged 70 or older with acute or convalescent COVID-19.

This clone has just one count. The rearrangement links TRBV7-2 to TRBJ2-3; 8 nucleotides align to TRBD2. J was trimmed by 2 bases and V by 7 bases; bases with no gene match: 5. CDR3 length equals 14 residues. CDR1 is SGHTA and CDR2 is FQGNSA in the germline V gene. Written as DNA, the CDR3 is TGTGCCAGCACCCCGACTAGCGACACAGATACGCAGTATTTT. Protein: CASTPTSDTDTQYF.

The rearrangement uses TRBV7-2 and TRBJ2-7, with 9 bases aligning to TRBD1. The CDR3 runs to 13 residues. Trimming cost V 5 bases and J 4 bases; bases outside gene matches: 3. Looked up from germline, CDR1 is SGHTA and CDR2 is FQGNSA. Here the CDR3 reads CASSPGTGYEQYF. The DNA of the CDR3 is TGTGCCAGCAGCCCCGGGACAGGGTACGAGCAGTACTTC. Drawing the rest from reference TRBV7-2 and TRBJ2-7, the complete variable domain is GAGVSQSPSNKVTEKGKDVELRCDPISGHTALYWYRQSLGQGLEFLIYFQGNSAPDKSGLPSDRFSAERTGGSVSTLTIQRTQQEDSAVYLCASSPGTGYEQYFGPGTRLTVT.

Written as DNA, the CDR3 is TGTGCCAGCAGCTTGAACAGGGGGACTACCGGGGAGCTGTTTTTT. It encodes CASSLNRGTTGELFF. The rearrangement links TRBV5-6 to TRBJ2-2; 8 bases agree with TRBD1. Trimming cost V 1 base and J 5 bases; bases outside gene matches: 4. The CDR3 sequence is 15 residues long. Per the germline V gene, CDR1 is SGHDT and CDR2 is YYEEEE.